This T cell receptor (beta chain) comes out of a study of cytomegalovirus exposure and HLA in healthy donors. The study, taken as a whole, reports: Associated with cytomegalovirus, according to the listing, were around 160 TCR beta chains. A few V segments could not be told apart, such as TRBV6-2 and TRBV6-3, and were left out.

There were likely unrecorded immune exposures, though donors were nominally healthy when sampled. With 60 Vbeta and 13 Jbeta primers, the PCR was carried out. Data came from immunoSEQ multiplex PCR; TCRdb stores just in-frame clones and leaves some out. Among approximately 97,000 clones listed, 78% were seen once. This clone was observed once. Its antigen is undetermined. The germline V gene has CDR1 WNHNN and CDR2 SYGVQD (reference sequence). The CDR3 length is 15 residues. Trimming removed 2 bases from V and 2 bases from J; junction bases left unmatched: 4. The receptor was isolated from a middle-aged woman in good health and CMV-seropositive. J is TRBJ1-2 and V is TRBV10-1, with 8 bases that match TRBD1. The sample consisted of PBMCs. The CDR3 DNA is TGCGCCAGCAGTGAGCCCCAGGGGGCAAACTATGGCTACACCTTC. It yields the protein CASSEPQGANYGYTF.